This TCR beta chain was documented in a study of CD8+ T cells in alopecia areata listed by TCRdb under 2018. About the study as a whole: Treated patients were enrolled in an open-label pilot trial of oral tofacitinib, 5 to 10 mg twice daily, for moderate-to-severe alopecia areata. Scalp clonality was compared across normal scalp (n=4), patchy alopecia areata scalp (n=8), and alopecia totalis/universalis scalp (n=8). TCRbeta CDR3 regions were amplified by immunoSEQ multiplex PCR with 35 Vbeta forward and 13 Jbeta reverse primers. In humans, TCRbeta sequencing was performed on scalp tissue and on sorted CD4+ and CD8+ peripheral blood T cells from healthy controls and from patients with patchy or totalis/universalis alopecia areata. RNA was extracted with the PAXgene miRNA kit for fixed scalp, the miRNeasy kit for PBMCs, and the RNeasy kit for mouse skin. Tofacitinib-treated patients had biopsies at baseline and at 4 and 24 weeks of treatment, with a later scalp biopsy in several patients. Tofacitinib was administered for 6 to 18 months, and 6 months of follow-up off drug were then conducted to assess delayed response and recurrence. In both human patients and the C3H/HeJ mouse model, the study applied high-throughput TCRbeta sequencing to look at T cell clonal expansion in alopecia areata.

Library prep was done by the immunoSEQ multiplex PCR assay. RNA was extracted from all samples and reverse transcribed into cDNA as template for TCR sequencing. First-strand cDNA was synthesized with SuperScript III using a 2:1 mix of oligo-dT and random hexamers. A synthetic immune receptor repertoire was used to gauge amplification bias, and whatever bias remained was removed computationally. In the source study's methods: Raw reads were preprocessed to remove errors, and CDR3 was defined according to IMGT conventions as the region from the conserved cysteine to phenylalanine. Clonality was calculated as 1 minus Shannon entropy normalized by log2 of the number of productive unique TCRs. Whether each scalp clone was CD4 or CD8 was inferred by checking scalp TCRbeta sequences against the CD4 and CD8 repertoires from sorted blood. TCRdb limited this immuneACCESS table to in-frame rearrangements with V and J called. A share of clones is missing; checked studies link under half to unresolved V genes, and the rest is unexplained. V, J and clone size derive from that table, while D and trimming were established from the DNA sequence. Counted in this sample were around 140,000 clones; more than 45% of them appeared once. The ten most abundant clones make up approximately 6.8% of the sample.

In the germline V gene (reference sequence), CDR1 corresponds to MNHNY and CDR2 to SVGAGI. V lost 0 bases and J lost 8 bases; the stretch between them is 11 bases long. The CDR3 covers 14 residues, taking in both the cysteine and the phenylalanine. Only the CDR3 DNA stays, 42 bases, in frame from base 1. Findings and caveats that apply to the study as a whole: Shared TCR sequences between patients were less evident than in mice, which may be partly attributable to HLA diversity in the patient population. Resident alphabeta T cells in normal human skin are also sequenced, complicating scalp TCR repertoire analysis, unlike mouse skin dominated by gammadelta T cells. Compared with normal scalp, lesional scalp, particularly in alopecia totalis/universalis, had higher clonality and more expanded CD8+ clones, which suggests antigenic drive.

This clone was counted between two and nine times. Its antigen is still unknown. Base qualities were left out, and no much larger clone turns up one base away. From alopecia areata patients, peripheral blood was collected along with lesional scalp punch biopsies. PBMCs were separated by density centrifugation and stained for CD3, CD4 and CD8, after which CD4+ and CD8+ T cells were sorted on a FACSAria. The sequenced sample was CD4+ T cells sorted from blood. The source of this sequence is a human donor with alopecia areata. The chain employs TRBV6-6 and TRBJ1-5, and perhaps TRBD1 as D gene, on 5 matching bases. The nucleotide sequence reads TGTGCCAGCAGTTACTCGGGTTGGGGGGAGCCCCAGCATTTT. Translated, this is CASSYSGWGEPQHF.